This TCR beta chain was observed in a study of T cells in Graves' hyperthyroidism and ophthalmopathy. In germline, CDR1 is SNHLY, CDR2 FYNNEI. The CDR3 spans 14 residues. The germline V and J ends were trimmed by 7 bases and 1 base, with 12 bases remaining between them. With regard to this clonotype: Its antigen is currently unknown. This sequence may be a read error, since a much larger clone differs from it by one base. No conserved phenylalanine or tryptophan ends this CDR3, so it is likely a read error.

The sample, blood from the first hyperthyroidism diagnosis, precedes any ophthalmopathy symptoms. PBMCs were collected from a roughly 10 ml volume of fresh peripheral blood. Study-level results: A model using 13 V-J features told ophthalmopathy apart from stable hyperthyroidism. Blood shared most expanded thyroid clonotypes above 0.001.

RNA transcripts were the template for amplifying TCR beta CDR3 regions. With the HTBI primer set, the TCR CDR3 went through a first round of RT-PCR. TCRdb itself ran the multiplex PCR reads through MiXCR, one entry per CDR3 protein. The sample contains around 700,000 distinct CDR3 sequences, about 19% of which appear only once. The genes are TRBV2 and TRBJ2-3; no firm D call. Sequencing used blood. The sequence came from a woman between 45 and 60 years old with Graves' hyperthyroidism that later progressed to Graves' ophthalmopathy. CDR3 in DNA: TGTGCCAGCAATTTGGTCCCAGGCACAGATACGCAGTATCTT. Amino acids: CASNLVPGTDTQYL.